This TCR beta chain originates from a study of blood T cell repertoires in COVID-19 (dated by TCRdb to 2020 to 2022). For context, the study as a whole: The collaborator samples originated in the United States, Italy and Spain and spanned the acute and convalescent phases of COVID-19. The prospective study material was composed of cDNA or gDNA derived from T cells, B-cell-depleted T cells, or PBMCs. Subjects who had been exposed to COVID-19, were actively infected with it, or had recovered from it provided the deeply sampled blood TCRbeta repertoires that made up the dataset. The repertoires were released in a freely available public database meant as a resource for research on the immune response to SARS-CoV-2. The samples were drawn from the first 160 participants of the ongoing ImmuneRACE study and from 1,254 subjects provided by 6 global collaborators. A de-identified subject ID, COVID-19 status, age in years and sex were almost always included in the sample metadata. HLA class I and class II types, where available, came from metadata supplied by the sample provider rather than from assay-based typing.

The V end loses 1 base and the J end loses 7 bases, and a stretch of 17 bases separates them. The CDR1 and CDR2 encoded by the germline V gene (reference sequence) are GTSNPN and SVGIG. Its CDR3 holds 14 amino acids, cysteine through phenylalanine. Only the CDR3 DNA is retained, 42 bases long and in frame from the first base. TCRbeta CDR3 regions were amplified from genomic DNA using the immunoSEQ Assay, a bias-controlled multiplex PCR. Under the source paper's analysis protocol: The number of nucleated cells in each sample was estimated from the amplification of reference gene primers within the assay. To quantify the absolute abundance of each unique TCRbeta CDR3 rearrangement, sequence reads were collapsed and filtered. For each sample, productive Simpson clonality was calculated as the square root of Simpson's diversity index across productive rearrangements. TCRdb retrieved this table from immuneACCESS and kept in-frame rearrangements only. Not all clones are present; in checked studies, unresolved V genes account for under half, and no reason is known for the remainder. The V and J calls and clone size are taken from that table; D and trimming were inferred from the DNA. Here the sample has about 150,000 clones; 83% occur a single time. In total, the top ten clones hold about 2% of the sample.

General conclusions and limits of the study: The amount of clinical and demographic metadata varied by source and participant and was provided uncurated.

The collaborating institutions used their own protocols to collect whole blood in K2EDTA tubes. For TCRbeta analysis, collaborator samples were shipped as frozen whole blood, as isolated PBMCs, or as DNA extracted from either sample type. Worth noting for this clone: Its antigen specificity is not known. Base qualities are missing; no much larger clone stands one base away.

The chain is encoded by TRBV30 joined to TRBJ2-7; 5 matching bases give a weak D call of TRBD2. The sequence was collected from an elderly woman with acute or convalescent COVID-19. The material sequenced was peripheral blood. The CDR3 region: CAWSATSRTGEQYF. The DNA is as follows: TGTGCCTGGAGTGCGACATCAAGGACGGGGGAGCAGTACTTC. With all but the CDR3 taken from the reference TRBV30 and TRBJ2-7 genes, the full variable domain is: SQTIHQWPATLVQPVGSPLSLECTVEGTSNPNLYWYRQAAGRGLQLLFYSVGIGQISSEVPQNLSASRPQDRQFILSSKKLLLSDSGFYLCAWSATSRTGEQYFGPGTRLTVT.